Ten or more counts support the clone carrying this T cell receptor beta chain. Its antigen is unknown. The entry originates in a study of read filtering for tumor transcriptome and immune sequencing. In the study overall: Among patients, 17 to 20 were male and some 15 female, aged about 47 to 85 (mean around 66).

Findings and caveats of the study: The sorted CD138-negative fraction was a mixed bone marrow immune population, not purified T cells.

The library was built from roughly 400 ng RNA with molecular barcoded adaptors for alpha/delta and beta/gamma chains. TCRdb independently ran MiXCR on the reads; one entry per CDR3 protein. The sample shows around 140,000 distinct CDR3 sequences, less than 15% of them seen only once. Germline-derived CDR1 and CDR2 are MNHNS and SASEGT. V was clipped by 4 bases and J by 2 bases; unmatched bases: 11. The CDR3 sequence is 17 residues long. The receptor comes from a donor aged 40 or older with multiple myeloma. V gene TRBV6-1 combines with J gene TRBJ2-3; 8 bases match TRBD1. The sequenced sample consisted of a population of CD138-negative cells sorted from bone marrow. The CDR3 here is CASSGGIGTGYTDTQYF. The CDR3, as DNA: TGTGCCAGCAGTGGAGGGATTGGGACAGGATACACAGATACGCAGTATTTT.